This T cell receptor beta chain was sequenced for a study of cytomegalovirus exposure and HLA in healthy donors. To note about this clone: What it recognizes is unknown.

Overall study findings and caveats: The study had only CMV serostatus as immune exposure information.

The PCR had 60 Vbeta and 13 Jbeta primers. Clones were sequenced by immunoSEQ multiplex PCR, and TCRdb holds only the in-frame ones, with some missing. The sample lists about 100,000 clones; approximately 80% were seen once. The junction had 11 bases not matched to a gene; V was cut back by 4 bases and J by 5 bases. Looked up from germline, CDR1 is SGHRS and CDR2 is YFSETQ. This CDR3 region has 16 residues. The chain has TRBV5-1 and TRBJ1-4, with 7 bases aligning to TRBD1. The origin of this receptor is a woman aged 60 to 75 in good health and CMV-seronegative. Material for sequencing was PBMCs. The CDR3 here is CASSPEGGGLNEKLFF. The CDR3 DNA is TGCGCCAGCAGCCCCGAAGGGGGCGGCCTGAATGAAAAACTGTTTTTT.